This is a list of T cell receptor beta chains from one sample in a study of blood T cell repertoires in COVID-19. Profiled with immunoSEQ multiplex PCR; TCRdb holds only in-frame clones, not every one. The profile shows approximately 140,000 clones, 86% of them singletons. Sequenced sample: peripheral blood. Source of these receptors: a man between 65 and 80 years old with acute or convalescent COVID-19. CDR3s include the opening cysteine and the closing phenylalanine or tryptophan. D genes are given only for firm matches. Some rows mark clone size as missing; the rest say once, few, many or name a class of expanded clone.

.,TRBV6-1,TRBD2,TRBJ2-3,TGTGCCAGCAGTGAATTTAGCGGGAGTGGTACAGATACGCAGTATTTT,CASSEFSGSGTDTQYF
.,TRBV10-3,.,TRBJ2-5,TGTGCCATCAGGCCGGGAAGGGACCAAGAGACCCAGTACTTC,CAIRPGRDQETQYF
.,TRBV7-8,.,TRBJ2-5,TGTGCCAGCAGCTTAGCGTCAGACAGGTTCCAAGAGACCCAGTACTTC,CASSLASDRFQETQYF
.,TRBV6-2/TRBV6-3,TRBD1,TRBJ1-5,TGTGCCAGCAGTTATGCTCAGGGGGGCAATCAGCCCCAGCATTTT,CASSYAQGGNQPQHF
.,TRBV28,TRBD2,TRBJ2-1,TGTGCCAGCAGCGTGTTAGCGGGAGTTTCGGGTGAGCAGTTCTTC,CASSVLAGVSGEQFF
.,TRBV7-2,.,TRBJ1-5,TGTGCCAGCAGCCCACAGACGGGGGGCAATCAGCCCCAGCATTTT,CASSPQTGGNQPQHF
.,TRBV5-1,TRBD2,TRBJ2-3,TGCGCCAGCAGCCCGAGGACTAGCGGGACCACAGATACGCAGTATTTT,CASSPRTSGTTDTQYF
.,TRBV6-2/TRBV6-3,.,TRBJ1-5,TGTGCCAGCACCTACTCCGGACGGGAGAATCAGCCCCAGCATTTT,CASTYSGRENQPQHF
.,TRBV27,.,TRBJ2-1,TGTGCCAGCAGTTTCCCCCGGAGCAATGAGCAGTTCTTC,CASSFPRSNEQFF
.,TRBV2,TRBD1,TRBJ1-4,TGTGCCAGCGGGACAGGTGGTATTGAAAAACTGTTTTTT,CASGTGGIEKLFF
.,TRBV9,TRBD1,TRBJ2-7,TGTGCCAGCAGCGTAGAGCGGGGACAGGGTAGATACGAGCAGTACTTC,CASSVERGQGRYEQYF
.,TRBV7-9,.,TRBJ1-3,TGTGCCAGCAGCTTAGCTTCACGGGGGGCCTACTCTGGAAACACCATATATTTT,CASSLASRGAYSGNTIYF
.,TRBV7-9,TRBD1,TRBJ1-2,TGTGCCAGCAGCTTGGTAGAAGGACAGGGGAAATATGGCTACACCTTC,CASSLVEGQGKYGYTF
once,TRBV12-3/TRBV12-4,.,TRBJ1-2,TGTGCCAGCAGCCCAGGACAGACCTCGGGCTACACCTTC,CASSPGQTSGYTF
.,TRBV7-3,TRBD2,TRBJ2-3,TGTGCCAGCAGCGTGGGACTAGCGGGAGGGCACACAGATACGCAGTATTTT,CASSVGLAGGHTDTQYF
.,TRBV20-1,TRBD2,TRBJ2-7,TGCAGTGCTAGTCCGGCGGGAGGGCCGTACGAGCAGTACTTC,CSASPAGGPYEQYF
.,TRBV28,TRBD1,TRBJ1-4,TGTGCCAGCAGACAGGGGTCTTTTAATGAAAAACTGTTTTTT,CASRQGSFNEKLFF
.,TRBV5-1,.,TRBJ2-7,TGCGCCAGCAGCTTGCTTAGCGGTCCCTACGAGCAGTACTTC,CASSLLSGPYEQYF
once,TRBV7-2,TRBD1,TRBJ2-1,TGTGCCAGCAGCCTCGGACAGGGGGCGCAGGGTGAGCAGTTCTTC,CASSLGQGAQGEQFF
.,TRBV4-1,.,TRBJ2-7,TGCGCCAGCAGCCAAGTTTGGGCAGGTGGGAGGGAGCAGTACTTC,CASSQVWAGGREQYF
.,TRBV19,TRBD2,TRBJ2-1,TGTGCCAGTAGTATAGAGGGGGGGGGTCCGTACAATGAGCAGTTCTTC,CASSIEGGGPYNEQFF
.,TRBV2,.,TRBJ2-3,TGTGCCAGCAGTACGAGGGGGAGAACAGATACGCAGTATTTT,CASSTRGRTDTQYF
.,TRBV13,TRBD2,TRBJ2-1,TGTGCCAGCAGCTTCAGGATCCTAGCGGGAGCGGTCAATGAGCAGTTCTTC,CASSFRILAGAVNEQFF
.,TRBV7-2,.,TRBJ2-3,TGTGCCAGCAGCTCACCGACACTTTCCACAGATACGCAGTATTTT,CASSSPTLSTDTQYF
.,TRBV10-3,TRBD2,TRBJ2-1,TGTGCCATCAGAGAAGTACTAGCGGGGGACAATGAGCAGTTCTTC,CAIREVLAGDNEQFF
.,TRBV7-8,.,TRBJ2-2,TGTGCCAGCAGCGAATCGGGACTCCGGGCGAACACCGGGGAGCTGTTTTTT,CASSESGLRANTGELFF
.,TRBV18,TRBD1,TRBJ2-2,TGTGCCAGCTCACTTGGGACAGTATCGAACACCGGGGAGCTGTTTTTT,CASSLGTVSNTGELFF
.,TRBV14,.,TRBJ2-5,TGTGCCAGCAGCCAACACGGAAAAGGGGGACACGAGACCCAGTACTTC,CASSQHGKGGHETQYF
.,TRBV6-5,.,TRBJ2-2,TGTGCCAGCACTACCCTCGGGAGCTGGACCGGGGAGCTGTTTTTT,CASTTLGSWTGELFF
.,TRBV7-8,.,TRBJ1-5,TGTGCCAGCAGCTTATATGGCAGTTATAGCAATCAGCCCCAGCATTTT,CASSLYGSYSNQPQHF
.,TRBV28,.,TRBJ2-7,TGTGCCAGCAGTTCTGCCGGGACTCCCACCTACGAGCAGTACTTC,CASSSAGTPTYEQYF
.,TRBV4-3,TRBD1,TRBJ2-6,TGCGCCAGCAGCCAAGACGGCAGGGGGCCTGGGGCCAACGTCCTGACTTTC,CASSQDGRGPGANVLTF
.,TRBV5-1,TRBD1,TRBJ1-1,TGCGCCAGCAGCCCCCGGACAGGGAACACTGAAGCTTTCTTT,CASSPRTGNTEAFF
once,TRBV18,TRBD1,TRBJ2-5,TGTGCCAGCTCACCTTCCAGAGGTGGACAGGGGAAAGAGACCCAGTACTTC,CASSPSRGGQGKETQYF
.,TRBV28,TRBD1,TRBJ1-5,TGTGCCAGCAGTCCCCCACAGGGGCGGTGGAGCAATCAGCCCCAGCATTTT,CASSPPQGRWSNQPQHF
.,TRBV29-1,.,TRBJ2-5,TGCAGCGGACAGGACACCCAAGAGACCCAGTACTTC,CSGQDTQETQYF